These 21 T cell receptor beta chains were sequenced from one sample in a study of human T cells and chemical hapten exposure. As for time point: healthy volunteer bleed at 2 weeks. Unfractionated whole blood served as the source for total RNA extraction. TCRdb used MiXCR to reprocess the RACE reads, holding one entry per CDR3 protein. The sample holds tens of thousands of distinct CDR3 sequences, over 3.5% seen once. The material sequenced was whole blood. The receptor source for this set is a female donor in good health. Some clones in this sample may be carry-over from other donors' samples.

The sample holds many counts of this clonotype. The chain couples TRBV5-1 to TRBJ2-7; TRBD1 aligns across 8 bases. CDR1 is SGHRS, CDR2 YFSETQ, per germline. V shed 4 bases and J 2 bases; nucleotides not matched to a gene: 2. This CDR3 is built from 13 residues. The CDR3 coding sequence is TGCGCCAGCAGCCCGGACAGGGCCTACGAGCAGTACTTC. Translation: CASSPDRAYEQYF.

This clonotype was seen ten or more times. The chain joins TRBV12-3 or TRBV12-4 to TRBJ1-1; D not resolved. CDR3 length: 14 residues. Trimming left V 2 bases short and J 1 base short, with 8 bases between. Written as DNA, the CDR3 is TGTGCCAGCAGTTTAAAATTGAGGAACACTGAAGCTTTCTTT. This gives the protein CASSLKLRNTEAFF.

This clonotype was observed a few times. The chain combines TRBV28 with TRBJ2-7, with unresolved D. The germline V gene has CDR1 MDHEN and CDR2 SYDVKM. The CDR3 has 14 residues. Trimming pared 3 bases from V and 0 bases from J, leaving 9 bases between. The CDR3: CASSFDIASYEQYF. The CDR3 DNA is TGTGCCAGCAGTTTCGATATAGCCTCCTACGAGCAGTACTTC. The entire variable domain, with the rest obtained from reference TRBV28 and TRBJ2-7, is as follows: DVKVTQSSRYLVKRTGEKVFLECVQDMDHENMFWYRQDPGLGLRLIYFSYDVKMKEKGDIPEGYSVSREKKERFSLILESASTNQTSMYLCASSFDIASYEQYFGPGTRLTVT.

This clonotype was picked up many times. The genes are TRBV6-6 and TRBJ1-5; D is undetermined. Germline V gene data show CDR1 as MNHNY and CDR2 as SVGAGI (reference sequence). V gave up 4 bases and J gave up 6 bases, with 19 bases separating them. This CDR3 is 16 amino acids long. For the CDR3, the DNA is TGTGCCAGCAGTTCCACGACCGGAGTCAGCGGTCAGCCCCAGCATTTT. Translating it yields CASSSTTGVSGQPQHF.

The chain links TRBV12-3 or TRBV12-4 to TRBJ2-6, with D unresolved. The CDR3 runs 13 residues. The germline V and J ends were trimmed by 6 bases and 0 bases, with 3 bases remaining between them. The CDR3 DNA is TGTGCCAGCAGGGCCTCTGGGGCCAACGTCCTGACTTTC. Translated: CASRASGANVLTF.

In this sample, this clonotype turned up many times. The genes are TRBV10-3 and TRBJ2-5; the match to TRBD1 covers 9 bases. The germline gives CDR1 ENHRY, CDR2 SYGVKD. This CDR3 has 16 amino acids. With V trimmed by 6 bases and J by 4 bases, 12 bases remained unmatched. The CDR3 spells CAIRGSGQGRLETQYF. CDR3 DNA: TGTGCCATCAGAGGATCGGGACAGGGCCGTCTAGAGACCCAGTACTTC.

This clonotype was observed a handful of times. This sequence joins TRBV20-1 and TRBJ2-3, with 9 bases aligning to TRBD1. The CDR3 is made up of 15 amino acids. CDR1 is DFQATT and CDR2 is SNEGSKA in the germline V gene (reference sequence). J gave up 6 bases and V 0 bases, and 7 bases lay outside the gene matches. In nucleotides, the CDR3 is TGCAGTGCTAGAGACAACAGGGGGCGTAAGGATACGCAGTATTTT. Residues: CSARDNRGRKDTQYF.

This clonotype has a handful of counts. V gene TRBV5-6 combines with J gene TRBJ2-7; TRBD1 matches at 9 bases. There are 14 residues in the CDR3. Unmatched junction bases numbered 4, after V lost 0 bases and J lost 6 bases. CDR1 and CDR2 from the germline V gene are SGHDT and YYEEEE. CDR3 amino acids: CASSLGPDRGEQYF. CDR3 nucleotides: TGTGCCAGCAGCTTGGGGCCGGACAGGGGCGAGCAGTACTTC.

This clonotype was counted at least ten times. The chain employs TRBV12-3 or TRBV12-4 and TRBJ1-1, with TRBD1 identical over 10 bases. V shed 5 bases and J 3 bases; nucleotides not matched to a gene: 9. CDR3 length: 16 residues. CDR3 sequence reads: CASSPDRGQPYTEAFF. CDR3 DNA sequence: TGTGCCAGCAGTCCCGACAGGGGGCAACCGTACACTGAAGCTTTCTTT.

Details on this clonotype: This could be a read error, since a much larger clone is one nucleotide away. The chain uses TRBV6-1 and TRBJ1-5; D is unclear. Germline CDR1 is MNHNS and CDR2 is SASEGT. CDR3 length: 13 amino acids. Trimming cost V 1 base and J 11 bases, with 12 bases left between them. The CDR3 reads CASSEGQCLTQHF. Written as DNA, the CDR3 is TGTGCCAGCAGTGAAGGGCAGTGCCTGACCCAGCATTTT.

There are many counts of this clonotype. The J gene is TRBJ2-3, the V gene TRBV4-2; 15 nucleotides match TRBD2. V dropped 3 bases and J dropped 4; count of bases not matched to a gene: 5. The CDR3 spans 17 residues. Germline assignment: CDR1 LGHNA and CDR2 YNFKEQ. DNA of the CDR3: TGTGCCAGCAGCCAGAGGACTAGCGGGGGGGCCCCAGATACGCAGTATTTT. Amino acids: CASSQRTSGGAPDTQYF.

This clonotype was detected many times. V gene TRBV6-2 or TRBV6-3 combines with J gene TRBJ1-1; D gene ambiguous. This CDR3 is 14 amino acids long. Trimming removed 2 bases at V and 0 bases at J, with 7 bases between. The germline V gene encodes CDR1 MNHEY and CDR2 SVGEGT. The CDR3 here is CASSYRGMNTEAFF. DNA for the CDR3: TGTGCCAGCAGTTACCGTGGCATGAACACTGAAGCTTTCTTT.

This clonotype was seen a handful of times. V gene TRBV4-2 combines with J gene TRBJ2-5, with D uncertain. Germline V gives CDR1 LGHNA, CDR2 YNFKEQ. Trimming took 0 bases from V and 2 from J, leaving 10 bases between them. The CDR3 contains 15 residues. The CDR3 region has the DNA TGTGCCAGCAGCCAAGATGCTATTCTACAAGAGACCCAGTACTTC. Protein sequence: CASSQDAILQETQYF.

This clonotype was picked up many times. The chain employs TRBV5-5 and TRBJ1-1; D remains unclear. The CDR3 spans 14 residues. Germline V gene lookup returns CDR1 SGHKS and CDR2 YYEKEE (reference sequence). V lost 4 bases to trimming and J lost 4 bases, with 14 bases between them. The CDR3 nucleotides are TGTGCCAGCAGCCCAACCACCCAGAGCACTGAAGCTTTCTTT. It is translated as CASSPTTQSTEAFF.

This clonotype was picked up many times. The chain recombines TRBV5-1 with TRBJ2-1; 9 bases match TRBD1. V gave up 6 bases and J gave up 6 bases; unmatched junction bases: 10. Germline V gene data show CDR1 as SGHRS and CDR2 as YFSETQ. The CDR3 contains 15 residues. The CDR3 DNA follows: TGCGCCAGCACCACAGGGGGCGCAAGCTTCAATGAGCAGTTCTTC. Its translation is CASTTGGASFNEQFF.

This clonotype was picked up many times. The J gene is TRBJ1-5, the V gene TRBV7-8; TRBD1 might be the D (5 bases). The germline CDR1 and CDR2 sequences are SGHVS and FQNEAQ. This CDR3 is 13 amino acids long. Trimming took 3 bases from V and 7 from J, leaving 10 bases between them. The CDR3 protein is CASSLGTFQPQHF. The CDR3 DNA is TGTGCCAGCAGCTTGGGGACTTTCCAGCCCCAGCATTTT.

As to this clonotype: A much bigger clone sits one base away, suggesting this may be a read error. The CDR3 here is CASSDEGGSSYSEQFF. The CDR3 DNA sequence: TGTGCCAGCAGTGACGAGGGGGGGAGCTCCTACAGTGAGCAGTTCTTC. This chain joins TRBV6-4 and TRBJ2-1, with D perhaps matching TRBD2 (7 bases). This CDR3 region has 16 residues. Germline values: CDR1 MRHNA, CDR2 SNTAGT.

This clonotype was counted ten times or more. The rearrangement joins TRBV20-1 to TRBJ2-3; D perhaps matches TRBD2 (6 bases). The CDR3 has 15 amino acids. The V and J ends lost 6 bases and 5 bases respectively, with 21 bases between them. Germline V gene data show CDR1 as DFQATT and CDR2 as SNEGSKA (reference sequence). The CDR3: CSADDSGTVGDTQYF. The CDR3 bases are TGCAGTGCCGACGATAGCGGCACGGTCGGAGATACGCAGTATTTT.

This clonotype occurred many times. The chain has TRBV3-1 and TRBJ1-4, with 8 positions matching TRBD1. Germline trimming cut 8 bases from V and 7 bases from J; bases unmatched to any gene: 9. This CDR3 region has 14 residues. Germline assignment: CDR1 LGHDT and CDR2 YNNKEL (reference sequence). CDR3 sequence: CASAPGGNFEKLFF. The CDR3 DNA reads TGTGCCAGCGCACCAGGGGGCAATTTTGAAAAACTGTTTTTT.

This clonotype was counted many times. The rearrangement links TRBV9 to TRBJ1-1; perhaps TRBD1 as D (5 bases). This CDR3 has 13 amino acids. Looked up from germline, CDR1 is SGDLS and CDR2 is YYNGEE. V lost 1 base and J lost 5, with 9 bases in between. The CDR3 loop reads CASSVQGRTEAFF. CDR3 bases: TGTGCCAGCAGCGTACAGGGTCGGACTGAAGCTTTCTTT.

In this sample, this clonotype turned up many times. V usage is TRBV28 and J usage is TRBJ1-5; D gene ambiguous. Per germline, CDR1 MDHEN and CDR2 SYDVKM. The V and J ends lost 2 bases and 9 bases respectively, with 11 bases between them. The CDR3 is made up of 13 amino acids. CDR3 bases: TGTGCCAGCAGTTTACGAGAGCGCCGGCCCCAGCATTTT. Its protein is CASSLRERRPQHF.